What follows is one T cell receptor (beta chain) and its context. This clone has only a few counts. This receptor's antigen is unknown. Nothing much larger sits one base from this clone, and base qualities are not available. From each donor, a single peripheral blood sample of about 120 mL on average was drawn into heparinised tubes. A BD FACSAria II was used to sort naive, central memory, regulatory and stem cell-like memory CD4+ T cells with a panel that included CD45RO, CCR7, CD25, CD127, CD95 and CD27. A purity above 95% was achieved for all sorted populations. Right away, PBMCs were isolated by Lymphoprep density gradient centrifugation and were stained directly, with no culture step. Samples were stained and sorted in pairs, with one healthy donor and one patient per experiment, so that batch effects were minimized. These data belong to a study of beta chain features in type 1 diabetes (dated by TCRdb to the late 2010s). With regard to the full study: No differences in mean age, gender distribution, total cell number or subset yield were found between patients and healthy donors. A total of roughly 99,000,000 sorted cells were examined across all samples, and the number of cells per subset was strongly correlated with RNA yield. The study compared TCRB repertoires of sorted circulating CD4+ T cell subsets between recently diagnosed type 1 diabetes patients and matched healthy donors. Regulatory and stem cell-like memory subsets were isolated from only 8 patients and roughly eight healthy donors, whereas naive and central memory subsets came from all 30 or so donors. Beyond this particular receptor, the publication reports: Naive, central memory and regulatory TCRB repertoires appeared more similar among patients than among healthy donors. At VDJ recombination sites, type 1 diabetes patients had fewer insertions and more deleted nucleotides, which implies abnormalities in thymic rearrangement. Type 1 diabetes patients showed a moderate but significant shortening of TCRB CDR3 length in all four CD4+ subsets. HLA sub-analyses involved small numbers of individuals, so any influence of HLA type on TCRB rearrangement remained unresolved. Shorter templates might have been favored by PCR, but patient and control samples were amplified and corrected together, so both groups would have been affected equally by any skew. Sequencing cDNA rather than genomic DNA could over-represent highly expressing activated cells, although activation and CD3 levels did not differ between groups.

The CDR1 and CDR2 encoded by the germline V gene are LGHNA and YNFKEQ. V is cut by 0 bases and J by 6 bases, and the space between the germline ends is 18 bases. From its cysteine to its phenylalanine, the CDR3 spans 16 amino acids. Here the CDR3 DNA is all that survives: 48 bases in frame from base 1. The entire isolated RNA was reverse transcribed using the High Capacity cDNA Reverse Transcription Kit, and thus expressed TCRB transcripts were sequenced. Deep immunoSEQ sequencing was applied to naive, central memory and regulatory T cell samples, giving an average of approximately 4 million total reads per sample. After sorted cells were lysed in RLT buffer, RNA was extracted with DNase-treated RNeasy Micro or Mini kits, with the choice depending on cell number. To prevent cross-contamination, each cell subset was processed individually, whereas patient and healthy donor samples were processed jointly. Using the immunoSEQ multiplex PCR, TCRB sequences were amplified from cDNA into 87-bp fragments spanning the CDR3 region. The amplicons were sequenced using the Illumina HiSeq platform. The original pipeline was this. Synthetic template baselines were used to correct PCR bias computationally, reads within Hamming distance 2 were collapsed, and singletons that could not be merged were discarded. By aligning reads against IMGT, V, D and J genes, CDR3 length, and insertions or deletions at six rearrangement sites were assigned. Within each subset, clonotype counts were normalized to sorted cell number, after which true diversity and Gini coefficients were computed with the tcR R package. Repertoire sharing was quantified using the overlap coefficient calculated on TCRB nucleotide sequences. Out-of-frame TCRB sequences from naive cells were analyzed to stand in for the pre-selection repertoire. The table was pulled from immuneACCESS by TCRdb, which kept in-frame rearrangements only. Such tables lose some clones; where checked, under half of the loss comes from unresolved V genes, and the rest has no known cause. V and J calls and clone size are as listed in that table; D and trimming were resolved from the DNA. The sample profile shows a few hundred thousand clones; over 20% of them were found once. Together, the top ten hold 0.028% of the sample.

The V and J genes are TRBV4-2 and TRBJ2-7, and TRBD2 may be the D gene, going by 6 matching bases. This receptor was identified in a woman aged 40 to 50 with type 1 diabetes. What was sequenced was naive CD4+ T cells from blood. The cell subset or site label, as the study defines it: true naive CD4+ T cells. DNA sequence: TGTGCCAGCAGCCAAGATCTAACTAGCCAAGCCGGCGAGCAGTACTTC. Its protein is CASSQDLTSQAGEQYF.